The present entry profiles one T cell receptor (beta chain) with its context. The entry originates in a study of cytomegalovirus exposure and HLA in healthy donors. The CDR3 sequence is 14 residues long. The germline gives CDR1 MNHEY, CDR2 SVGAGI. V was pared by 6 bases and J by 4 bases, with 13 bases between. 13 Jbeta primers and 60 Vbeta primers were used for the PCR. Produced via immunoSEQ multiplex PCR; TCRdb's table is partial and in-frame only. The sample includes 29,000 or so clones, about 60% seen only once; the top ten take approximately 42%. The source of this sequence is a male donor in good health and CMV-seropositive. The sequencing sample was made of PBMCs. The chain is built from TRBV6-5 and TRBJ1-3, with D possibly being TRBD1 (5 bases). The DNA of the CDR3 is TGTGCCAGCAGCGTCGGGGGTTACGGAAACACCATATATTTT. Protein sequence: CASSVGGYGNTIYF.